The sequence of this TCR beta chain was determined in a study of blood T cell repertoires in COVID-19. Study information: The United States, Italy and Spain were the sources of the acute and convalescent COVID-19 samples.

Clinical histories supplied by participants themselves formed the basis of cohort assignment. Within 2 weeks of study entry, exposed participants had contacted a PCR-confirmed or clinician-diagnosed COVID-19 case. Germline lookup yields CDR1 SQVTM and CDR2 ANQGSEA. The CDR3 totals 13 residues. Losses at the gene ends were 7 bases for V and 0 bases for J; bases not matched to a gene: 5. Methods used by the authors: Reference gene primer amplification gave estimated nucleated cell counts. Data came from immunoSEQ multiplex PCR; TCRdb stores just in-frame clones and leaves some out. V and J calls plus clone size are reproduced from that table; the DNA served to infer D and trimming. This table has 150,000 or so clones, 87% appearing once.

Input material: PBMCs or T cells enriched from blood (not recorded which). The chain links TRBV29-1 to TRBJ1-2, with 7 bases that match TRBD1. The TCR sequence derives from a woman between 40 and 55 years old who had been exposed to COVID-19. Here the CDR3 reads CSGGTVSNYGYTF. Here the CDR3 DNA reads TGCAGCGGGGGGACAGTCTCTAACTATGGCTACACCTTC.